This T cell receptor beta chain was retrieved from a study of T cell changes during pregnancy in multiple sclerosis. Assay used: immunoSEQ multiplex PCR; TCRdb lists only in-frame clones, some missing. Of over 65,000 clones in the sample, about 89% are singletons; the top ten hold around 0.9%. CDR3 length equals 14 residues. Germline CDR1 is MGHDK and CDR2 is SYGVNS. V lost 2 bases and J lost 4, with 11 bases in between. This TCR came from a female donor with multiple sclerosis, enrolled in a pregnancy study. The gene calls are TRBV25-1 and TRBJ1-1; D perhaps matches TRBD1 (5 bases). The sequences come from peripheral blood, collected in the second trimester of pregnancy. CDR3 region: CASSEGLGGTEAFF. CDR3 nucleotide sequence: TGTGCCAGCAGTGAAGGGCTGGGGGGCACTGAAGCTTTCTTT.